A single sample gave rise to the 22 T cell receptor beta chains below, sequenced in a study of response to subunit inactivated influenza vaccine. TCRdb reanalysed the RT-PCR reads using MiXCR and keeps one entry per CDR3 protein. This repertoire shows about 780,000 distinct CDR3 sequences, roughly 18% found once; its top ten account for 11%. The sequences come from PBMCs from blood, collected approximately 5 days after vaccination. These receptors came from a man aged 50 or older who received an inactivated influenza vaccine.

V gene TRBV29-1 combines with J gene TRBJ2-7, with 7 bases that match TRBD1. The germline V gene encodes CDR1 SQVTM and CDR2 ANQGSEA. V trimming: 1 base; J trimming: 2 bases; junction bases outside the gene matches: 5. This CDR3 contains 14 residues. The CDR3 loop is CSVEGGQSPYEQYF. CDR3 bases: TGCAGCGTTGAAGGGGGACAGTCACCCTACGAGCAGTACTTC.

The gene calls are TRBV30 and TRBJ2-5; D ambiguous. V lost 2 bases and J 4 bases, leaving 11 bases between the germline ends. CDR3 size: 13 residues. The germline gives CDR1 GTSNPN, CDR2 SVGIG (reference sequence). CDR3 loop: CAWSNKLRETQYF. The DNA of the CDR3 is TGTGCCTGGAGTAACAAGCTTCGAGAGACCCAGTACTTC.

This clonotype showed up just a few times. This chain joins TRBV28 and TRBJ2-3; D is perhaps TRBD2 (5 bases). V was trimmed by 9 bases and J by 5 bases, leaving 12 bases between them. This CDR3 has 12 amino acids. CDR1 is MDHEN and CDR2 is SYDVKM in the germline V gene. Written as DNA, the CDR3 is TGTGCCAGGATTAGCGCACGAGATACGCAGTATTTT. Residues: CARISARDTQYF.

The sample holds a few counts of this clonotype. This chain joins TRBV20-1 and TRBJ2-7, with TRBD1 as a possible D gene (5 bases). The CDR3 covers 15 residues. The V end lost 0 bases, the J end lost 4 bases, and 16 bases lay between the germline ends. CDR1 is DFQATT, CDR2 SNEGSKA, per germline (reference sequence). CDR3 amino acids: CSARDGGRARYEQYF. DNA for the CDR3: TGCAGTGCTAGAGATGGTGGCAGGGCTCGGTACGAGCAGTACTTC.

V usage is TRBV7-6 and J usage is TRBJ1-6; unclear D gene. There are 14 residues in the CDR3. The germline V and J ends were trimmed by 8 bases and 3 bases, with 11 bases remaining between them. Germline CDR1 SGHVS, CDR2 FNYEAQ. DNA of the CDR3: TGTGCCAGCCTAGCGGGCAACTATAATTCACCCCTCCACTTT. Protein product: CASLAGNYNSPLHF. Full variable domain (remainder filled in from reference TRBV7-6 and TRBJ1-6): GAGVSQSPRYKVTKRGQDVALRCDPISGHVSLYWYRQALGQGPEFLTYFNYEAQQDKSGLPNDRFSAERPEGSISTLTIQRTEQRDSAMYRCASLAGNYNSPLHFGNGTRLTVT.

This clonotype came up a few times. CDR3 DNA: TGTGCCAGCAGTTCCGACAGGGATCCCTACAATGAGCAGTTCTTC. Amino acid sequence: CASSSDRDPYNEQFF. The chain employs TRBV12-3 or TRBV12-4 and TRBJ2-1; 7 bases line up with TRBD1. The CDR3 contains 15 residues. V was clipped by 4 bases and J by 2 bases; unmatched bases: 5.

This clonotype was observed a handful of times. The chain joins TRBV11-1 to TRBJ2-5, with TRBD2 matching over 7 bases. Unmatched junction bases numbered 22, after V lost 5 bases and J lost 4 bases. This CDR3 region has 19 residues. Germline-derived CDR1 and CDR2 are SGHAT and FQDESV (reference sequence). CDR3 region: CASSKNVVSLAGALETQYF. DNA for the CDR3: TGTGCCAGCAGCAAGAATGTGGTGAGCTTGGCGGGAGCTCTAGAGACCCAGTACTTC. Filled out from reference TRBV11-1 and TRBJ2-5, the complete variable domain reads EAEVAQSPRYKITEKSQAVAFWCDPISGHATLYWYRQILGQGPELLVQFQDESVVDDSQLPKDRFSAERLKGVDSTLKIQPAELGDSAMYLCASSKNVVSLAGALETQYFGPGTRLLVL.

The CDR3 nucleotides are TGTGCCAGCAGCCACCGGACTCCTGGCGCAGATACGCAGTATTTT. This gives the protein CASSHRTPGADTQYF. The rearrangement uses TRBV14 and TRBJ2-3, with D perhaps TRBD2 (5 bases). The CDR3 runs to 15 residues. Trimming took off 3 bases at V and 4 bases at J, with 14 bases between the two ends. Germline V gene lookup returns CDR1 SGHDN and CDR2 FVKESK.

V is TRBV5-1 and J is TRBJ2-5, with 7 bases aligning to TRBD2. Germline CDR1 SGHRS, CDR2 YFSETQ. V was pared by 6 bases and J by 4 bases, with 12 bases of the junction left unmatched. The CDR3 loop spans 15 amino acids. Here the CDR3 reads CASTPGSSGGETQYF. The CDR3 DNA is TGCGCCAGCACCCCCGGGTCGTCGGGGGGAGAGACCCAGTACTTC.

This clonotype was counted a few times. The chain recombines TRBV20-1 with TRBJ1-2; D perhaps matches TRBD1 (5 bases). V was clipped by 5 bases and J by 6 bases, with 16 bases between them. The CDR3 extends over 13 amino acids. Germline CDR1 and CDR2: DFQATT and SNEGSKA (reference sequence). For the CDR3, the DNA is TGCAGTGCTGGCCGGGGGGAGGACAATGGCTACACCTTC. Protein: CSAGRGEDNGYTF.

The chain carries TRBV7-8 and TRBJ1-1; no firm D call. The CDR3 is 16 amino acids. Trimming removed 4 bases from V and 4 bases from J, with 19 bases in between. The V gene's germline CDR1 is SGHVS and CDR2 FQNEAQ. The CDR3 is CASSSAPRGGSTEAFF. CDR3 in DNA: TGTGCCAGCAGCTCAGCCCCCCGTGGAGGTTCCACTGAAGCTTTCTTT.

This chain joins TRBV4-3 and TRBJ2-1; 8 bases align to TRBD2. Germline values: CDR1 LGHNA, CDR2 YSLEER. J gave up 9 bases and V 0 bases, and 10 bases lay outside the gene matches. The CDR3 extends over 16 amino acids. The CDR3 reads CASSQDPSGSYAEQFF. In nucleotides, the CDR3 is TGCGCCAGCAGCCAAGATCCAAGCGGGAGTTACGCTGAGCAGTTCTTC.

Only a few counts were recorded for this clonotype. This rearrangement joins TRBV20-1 to TRBJ1-5; D remains ambiguous. V lost 3 bases, J lost 6 bases, and 18 bases lay in between. The CDR3 has 15 residues. In germline, CDR1 is DFQATT, CDR2 SNEGSKA (reference sequence). The CDR3 reads CSASSRGNMGQPQHF. The CDR3 bases are TGCAGTGCTAGTTCACGCGGGAACATGGGTCAGCCCCAGCATTTT.

The J gene is TRBJ1-1, the V gene TRBV15; 9 nucleotides align to TRBD1. The V segment lost 6 bases and the J segment 8 bases; nucleotides outside the gene matches: 10. The CDR3 runs to 14 residues. Germline V gene sequence: CDR1 LNHNV, CDR2 YYDKDF (reference sequence). The CDR3: CATSTGGAFKEAFF. The CDR3 DNA reads as TGTGCCACCAGTACAGGGGGCGCCTTTAAGGAAGCTTTCTTT. Full variable domain (outside the CDR3, taken from reference TRBV15 and TRBJ1-1): DAMVIQNPRYQVTQFGKPVTLSCSQTLNHNVMYWYQQKSSQAPKLLFHYYDKDFNNEADTPDNFQSRRPNTSFCFLDIRSPGLGDTAMYLCATSTGGAFKEAFFGQGTRLTVV.

The chain uses TRBV28 and TRBJ2-1; the D gene could be TRBD1 or TRBD2 (6 bases each). Germline CDR1 is MDHEN and CDR2 is SYDVKM. The CDR3 runs to 15 residues. Trimming cost V 2 bases and J 4 bases, with 12 bases left between them. The CDR3 DNA follows: TGTGCCAGCAGTTTAAGGGGGGACGGGTACAATGAGCAGTTCTTC. Translated, it gives CASSLRGDGYNEQFF.

The gene calls are TRBV10-3 and TRBJ1-1; possibly TRBD1 for D (5 bases). The CDR3 consists of 18 residues. CDR1 ENHRY and CDR2 SYGVKD come from the germline V gene. Trimming took 2 bases from V and 1 from J, leaving 20 bases between them. CDR3 amino acids: CAISEDLGTLKGNTEAFF. In DNA form, the CDR3 reads TGTGCCATCAGTGAGGACCTCGGGACTCTAAAAGGGAACACTGAAGCTTTCTTT.

This clonotype has just a few counts. This chain connects TRBV4-2 to TRBJ2-6; D might be TRBD2 (6 bases). Germline V gives CDR1 LGHNA, CDR2 YNFKEQ. Trimming removed 0 bases from V and 2 bases from J, with 11 bases in between. CDR3 length: 17 amino acids. The CDR3 spells CASSQDLGTAGANVLTF. The CDR3 DNA follows: TGTGCCAGCAGCCAAGATCTCGGGACTGCTGGGGCCAACGTCCTGACTTTC.

In its sample, this clonotype was seen many times. This chain links TRBV12-3 or TRBV12-4 with TRBJ2-2, with 7 bases matching TRBD1. V lost 9 bases to trimming and J lost 5 bases; unmatched junction nucleotides: 12. The CDR3 loop spans 15 amino acids. CDR3 nucleotide sequence: TGTGCCAGTGCTCCAGCCGGGACAGCTACCGGGGAGCTGTTTTTT. It translates to CASAPAGTATGELFF.

The CDR3 nucleotides are TGTGCCAGTAGAACAGGACAGAAAACAGATACGCAGTATTTT. Translated, it gives CASRTGQKTDTQYF. V is TRBV19 and J is TRBJ2-3, with TRBD1 as a possible D gene (6 bases). Per the germline V gene, CDR1 is LNHDA and CDR2 is SQIVND (reference sequence). The CDR3 spans 14 residues. The V gene lost 6 bases and the J gene lost 3 bases, with 13 bases spanning the gap. The complete variable domain, with remaining parts taken from reference TRBV19 and TRBJ2-3, reads DGGITQSPKYLFRKEGQNVTLSCEQNLNHDAMYWYRQDPGQGLRLIYYSQIVNDFQKGDIAEGYSVSREKKESFPLTVTSAQKNPTAFYLCASRTGQKTDTQYFGPGTRLTVL.

The chain is built from TRBV7-2 and TRBJ1-2; 7 bases match TRBD1. Germline V gene data show CDR1 as SGHTA and CDR2 as FQGNSA. The trim removed 8 bases at V and 2 bases at J, leaving 5 bases unmatched. The CDR3 consists of 13 residues. The CDR3 sequence: CASEDRLNYGYTF. The CDR3 DNA reads as TGTGCCAGCGAGGACAGGCTCAACTATGGCTACACCTTC.

This clonotype has at least ten counts. The genes are TRBV6-2 or TRBV6-3 and TRBJ2-6; D gene unclear. CDR3 length: 14 residues. Germline CDR1 and CDR2: MNHEY and SVGEGT. V was shortened by 6 bases and J by 3 bases, with 9 bases between the two germline ends. The CDR3 is CASSRVGGANVLTF. In nucleotides, the CDR3 is TGTGCCAGCAGCCGCGTTGGTGGGGCCAACGTCCTGACTTTC.

The table lists this clonotype with a few counts. V usage is TRBV6-2 or TRBV6-3 and J usage is TRBJ1-1; 9 bases are a match to TRBD1. This CDR3 is 14 amino acids long. With 7 bases clipped from V and 0 bases from J, the junction kept 3 bases outside the gene matches. CDR1 and CDR2 (germline): MNHEY, SVGEGT. The CDR3 region has the DNA TGTGCCAGCAAACGACAGGGGGTGAACACTGAAGCTTTCTTT. Its protein product is CASKRQGVNTEAFF.